Listed here are 20 T cell receptor beta chains from one sample, sequenced in a study of CD8 T cells in Susac syndrome. An amount of RNA that ranged from roughly 0.5 to 1 ug was reverse transcribed with random hexamers. MiXCR, applied by TCRdb to the immunoSEQ multiplex PCR reads, yields one record per CDR3 protein. The table has approximately 80,000 distinct CDR3 sequences, around 90% seen once; the top ten hold 0.5% to 0.6%. Sample: CD8+ T cells from PBMCs. Receptors were obtained from a human donor with multiple sclerosis.

V usage is TRBV24-1 and J usage is TRBJ2-1; possibly TRBD2 for D (6 bases). This CDR3 region has 15 residues. Germline-derived CDR1 and CDR2 are KGHDR and SFDVKD. Between the trimmed V and J ends, which lost 7 bases and 5 bases, there was a span of 17 bases. CDR3 nucleotide sequence: TGTGCCACCAGCTTTCCCGGGGGAGCACACAATGAGCAGTTCTTC. As protein: CATSFPGGAHNEQFF.

This rearrangement joins TRBV10-3 to TRBJ2-1, with D maybe TRBD1 (6 bases). Trimming shortened V by 3 bases and J by 6 bases, and 12 bases separated the two germline ends. CDR3 length equals 14 residues. Germline values: CDR1 ENHRY, CDR2 SYGVKD. This CDR3 is CAISEGGGGNEQFF. CDR3 bases: TGTGCCATCAGTGAAGGGGGTGGTGGCAATGAGCAGTTCTTC.

The J gene is TRBJ2-7, the V gene TRBV16; TRBD2 aligns across 8 bases. The length of the CDR3 is 15 residues. Trimming took 1 base from V and 3 from J; bases not matched to a gene: 5. Germline CDR1 and CDR2: KGHSY and FQNENV. As DNA, the CDR3 is TGTGCCAGCAGCCAATGGAGCGGGGGAAACTACGAGCAGTACTTC. The encoded protein is CASSQWSGGNYEQYF.

This clonotype came up once. V usage is TRBV13 and J usage is TRBJ1-1, with D possibly matching TRBD1 (6 bases). Per the germline V gene, CDR1 is PRHDT and CDR2 is FYEKMQ (reference sequence). The V end was cut by 4 bases, the J end by 1 base, with 10 bases between. The CDR3 covers 14 residues. Here the CDR3 reads CASSWRRGNTEAFF. The CDR3 DNA sequence: TGTGCCAGCAGCTGGCGCAGGGGGAACACTGAAGCTTTCTTT.

The chain links TRBV28 to TRBJ2-1; 13 bases are a match to TRBD2. V lost 5 bases to trimming and J lost 6 bases; unmatched junction nucleotides: 4. This CDR3 is 15 amino acids long. Per the germline V gene, CDR1 is MDHEN and CDR2 is SYDVKM. The DNA of the CDR3 is TGTGCCAGCAGTCCTGGGACTAGCGGGATCAATGAGCAGTTCTTC. Amino acids: CASSPGTSGINEQFF.

The chain couples TRBV13 to TRBJ1-5, with D unclear. From germline, CDR1 is PRHDT and CDR2 FYEKMQ (reference sequence). Trimming left V 0 bases short and J 6 bases short, with 12 bases between. This CDR3 is 15 amino acids long. The CDR3 reads CASSLGPGWSQPQHF. CDR3 coding DNA: TGTGCCAGCAGCTTAGGGCCAGGCTGGAGTCAGCCCCAGCATTTT. Looking up the rest from reference TRBV13 and TRBJ1-5 gives the full variable domain: AAGVIQSPRHLIKEKRETATLKCYPIPRHDTVYWYQQGPGQDPQFLISFYEKMQSDKGSIPDRFSAQQFSDYHSELNMSSLELGDSALYFCASSLGPGWSQPQHFGDGTRLSIL.

The chain employs TRBV27 and TRBJ1-1; no reliable D call. Per germline, CDR1 MNHEY and CDR2 SMNVEV (reference sequence). CDR3 size: 17 residues. Trimming pared 5 bases from V and 1 base from J, leaving 20 bases between. Here the CDR3 reads CASSPPSAAGSNTEAFF. CDR3 in DNA: TGTGCCAGCAGTCCCCCCTCGGCGGCGGGGTCGAACACTGAAGCTTTCTTT.

The CDR3 reads CAINRGDNTGELFF. CDR3 coding DNA: TGCGCCATCAACAGGGGCGACAACACCGGGGAGCTGTTTTTT. The chain joins TRBV5-1 to TRBJ2-2; 7 bases are shared with TRBD1. From germline, CDR1 is SGHRS and CDR2 YFSETQ. The CDR3 spans 14 residues. Trimming took 9 bases from V and 2 from J; bases not matched to a gene: 7.

The CDR3 DNA sequence: TGCGCCAGCAGCTTTTATGTCGGGACAGCCTACAATGAGCAGTTCTTC. This codes for CASSFYVGTAYNEQFF. This chain uses TRBV5-1 with TRBJ2-1; TRBD1 matches at 7 bases. V trimming: 2 bases; J trimming: 2 bases; junction bases outside the gene matches: 7. There are 16 residues in the CDR3. The germline V gene has CDR1 SGHRS and CDR2 YFSETQ.

This chain's CDR3 is CAITQGRDSSYNEQFF. The CDR3 coding sequence is TGTGCCATCACCCAGGGGCGGGACAGCTCCTACAATGAGCAGTTCTTC. The genes are TRBV10-3 and TRBJ2-1, with TRBD1 as a possible D gene (7 bases). The V end lost 7 bases, the J end lost 0 bases, and 16 bases lay between the germline ends. Per germline, CDR1 ENHRY and CDR2 SYGVKD. The CDR3 extends over 16 amino acids.

The table lists this clonotype with a few counts. The chain has TRBV5-1 and TRBJ2-5, with a tentative D call TRBD1 (5 bases). This CDR3 spans 15 amino acids. The ends were cut back, 1 base at V and 0 bases at J, with 10 bases in the middle. Germline values: CDR1 SGHRS, CDR2 YFSETQ. CDR3 residues: CASSLLGADQETQYF. For the CDR3, the DNA is TGCGCCAGCAGCTTGTTAGGGGCAGACCAAGAGACCCAGTACTTC.

This clonotype showed up just once. The genes are TRBV6-1 and TRBJ2-2; D is undetermined. V dropped 2 bases and J dropped 4 bases, with 8 bases sitting between them. CDR1 and CDR2 from the germline V gene are MNHNS and SASEGT. The CDR3 is made up of 14 amino acids. Here the CDR3 reads CASSEFWGTGELFF. The CDR3 DNA reads TGTGCCAGCAGTGAATTCTGGGGCACCGGGGAGCTGTTTTTT.

This sequence joins TRBV25-1 and TRBJ2-7; 11 bases agree with TRBD1. V dropped 5 bases and J dropped 4; count of bases not matched to a gene: 7. The CDR3 covers 15 residues. CDR1 and CDR2 from the germline V gene are MGHDK and SYGVNS. CDR3 DNA: TGTGCCAGCAGTTCTACCGGGACAGGGGGGTACGAGCAGTACTTC. Its translation is CASSSTGTGGYEQYF.

This rearrangement joins TRBV19 to TRBJ1-4; no clear D gene. CDR3 length equals 14 residues. Germline lookup yields CDR1 LNHDA and CDR2 SQIVND (reference sequence). V was clipped by 0 bases and J by 4 bases, with 6 bases between them. The CDR3 region has the DNA TGTGCCAGTAGTATAGAGGATCGTAATGAAAAACTGTTTTTT. It codes for CASSIEDRNEKLFF.

The J gene is TRBJ2-1, the V gene TRBV5-1; 12 bases map to TRBD2. The CDR3 spans 18 residues. V lost 0 bases to trimming and J lost 0 bases; unmatched junction nucleotides: 4. Germline V gives CDR1 SGHRS, CDR2 YFSETQ. CDR3 DNA: TGCGCCAGCAGCTTGGCTGGGACTAGCGGGTACTCCTACAATGAGCAGTTCTTC. Amino acid sequence: CASSLAGTSGYSYNEQFF.

The J gene is TRBJ1-3, the V gene TRBV5-6, with D perhaps matching TRBD1 (6 bases). Trimming shortened V by 2 bases and J by 2 bases, and 11 bases separated the two germline ends. This CDR3 comprises 15 residues. Germline assignment: CDR1 SGHDT and CDR2 YYEEEE. The CDR3 DNA sequence: TGTGCCAGCAGCTTAGGGGGGGGAGCTGGAAACACCATATATTTT. Translated: CASSLGGGAGNTIYF.

The rearrangement links TRBV2 to TRBJ2-3; D remains ambiguous. The length of the CDR3 is 13 residues. The germline V gene encodes CDR1 SNHLY and CDR2 FYNNEI. Trimming pared 3 bases from V and 1 base from J, leaving 5 bases between. CDR3 loop: CASSETRTDTQYF. The CDR3 DNA follows: TGTGCCAGCAGTGAGACTCGCACAGATACGCAGTATTTT.

V and J are TRBV3-1 and TRBJ1-4; D gene uncertain. The CDR3 length is 16 residues. Deletions cut 3 bases from V and 0 bases from J, with 11 bases between. Germline CDR1 is LGHDT and CDR2 is YNNKEL (reference sequence). CDR3 sequence: CASSHRILATNEKLFF. The DNA of the CDR3 is TGTGCCAGCAGCCACCGAATACTTGCAACTAATGAAAAACTGTTTTTT.

This chain links TRBV20-1 with TRBJ2-1, with 11 bases that match TRBD2. The V segment lost 3 bases and the J segment 5 bases; nucleotides outside the gene matches: 6. Germline V gene sequence: CDR1 DFQATT, CDR2 SNEGSKA (reference sequence). The CDR3 runs 15 residues. In nucleotides, the CDR3 is TGCAGTGCTAGCTTACTAGCGGGAGACAACAATGAGCAGTTCTTC. Translation gives CSASLLAGDNNEQFF.

This clonotype was detected a few times. This chain uses TRBV9 with TRBJ2-1; weak D call: TRBD1 (6 bases). The CDR3 has 13 residues. Germline V gene lookup returns CDR1 SGDLS and CDR2 YYNGEE. Deletions cut 2 bases from V and 4 bases from J, with 7 bases between. The CDR3 nucleotides read TGTGCCAGCAGCGTCGGACAGTACAATGAGCAGTTCTTC. It yields the protein CASSVGQYNEQFF.